This T cell receptor (beta chain) was sequenced for a study of regulatory T cells in long-lasting Graves disease. Construction of TCR beta libraries relied on iRepertoire HTBI primers and on Arm-PCR targeting CDR3 regions. Original handling: Identified segments across samples numbered just over 60 TRBV and about 13 TRBJ. A single record per CDR3 protein comes from TCRdb applying MiXCR to the multiplex PCR reads. These V and J calls originate from TCRdb's pipeline instead of the authors' own analysis. Of 560,000 or so distinct CDR3 sequences in the sample, about 15% were seen once. Time point noted: newly diagnosed GD, antithyroid drugs for less than 3 months. Generation of the TCR library employed RNA extracted from PBMCs. Whole-study findings and limits: TRBV28, TRBJ1-2 and TRBJ2-5 emerged as the favored segments in persistent disease.

Remarks on this clonotype: The antigen is not known.

With 6 bases removed from V and 0 bases from J, the gap between germline ends came to 12 bases. The CDR3 extends over 14 amino acids. Germline lookup yields CDR1 DFQATT and CDR2 SNEGSKA (reference sequence). This same sample was also taken into another study, of T cells in Graves' hyperthyroidism and ophthalmopathy. Per that paper: First-round RT-PCR of the TCR CDR3 relied on the HTBI primer set.

The receptor was isolated from a man aged 18 to 35 with Graves disease. The sequences come from peripheral blood mononuclear cells (PBMCs), collected at new diagnosis, from a patient treated with antithyroid drugs. This chain joins TRBV20-1 and TRBJ1-5; D not resolved. The CDR3, as DNA: TGCAGTGCCCAACAGCATTATAGCAATCAGCCCCAGCATTTT. Its translation is CSAQQHYSNQPQHF.